Following are 2 T cell receptor beta chains from one sample sequenced in a study of CXCR3-negative and CXCR3-positive naive CD8 T cells. UMI-labeled TRB cDNA libraries were prepared by 5' RACE. TCRdb derives one entry per CDR3 protein from the 5' RACE reads, leaving out DNA. This listing includes about 5,500 distinct CDR3 sequences. The sequenced material came from naive CXCR3- CD8+ T cells from blood. Stated subset: CD45RO-CCR7+CD27+CD95- naive CD8+ T cells lacking CXCR3 (TNR3-). These receptors all come from a human donor in good health. Some clones in this sample may be carry-over from other donors' samples.

The chain uses TRBV9 and TRBJ2-3; TCRdb's D call of TRBD2 is untestable without DNA. Germline V lookup: CDR1 SGDLS, CDR2 YYNGEE. The CDR3 extends over 14 amino acids. The CDR3 region is CASSVSGVADTQYF.

Frequency places this clonotype as medium-sized. The chain carries TRBV6-5 and TRBJ2-6. Per the germline V gene, CDR1 is MNHEY and CDR2 is SVGAGI. CDR3 length: 15 amino acids. This CDR3 is CASSYSASGANVLTF.